The 12 T cell receptor beta chains below were found in one sample sequenced in a study of T-cell reconstitution after alpha-beta-depleted transplantation in children (dated by TCRdb to about 2016). Sample treatment or condition, as interpreted from the label and publication: allogeneic hematopoietic cell transplantation with graft depleted of TCRalphabeta T cells and CD19 B cells. The protocol used for the library was PCR. Instrument used: Illumina HiSeq 2500. Molecular barcoding was employed in the preparation of TCR libraries, with unique molecular identifiers being used to normalize TCRbeta repertoire quantification. The raw public data were reprocessed by TCRdb itself: fastp quality trimming at Q25, MiXCR clonotype calling, in-frame beta chains only. Identical CDR3 proteins give one entry, which carries the most common genes and DNA. This sample has approximately 300,000 distinct CDR3 sequences in its table, and roughly 10% of those were observed once. The leading ten clones occupy 23% of the sample.

The input for sequencing was peripheral blood, taken 180 days after TCRalphabeta/CD19-depleted stem cell transplant. The receptor source for this set is a male patient between 2 and 15 years old who had a stem cell transplant for chronic granulomatous disease, so the T cells may come from the graft donor.

This clonotype was detected ten times or more. J is TRBJ2-1 and V is TRBV27; 9 bases fit TRBD1. The CDR3 spans 14 residues. The germline V gene encodes CDR1 MNHEY and CDR2 SMNVEV (reference sequence). The J segment lost 7 bases and the V segment lost 1 base, leaving 2 bases of the junction unmatched. The CDR3 spells CASSLFGTGNEQFF. CDR3 bases: TGTGCCAGCAGTTTATTTGGGACAGGGAATGAGCAGTTCTTC.

This clonotype was seen at least ten times. The V gene is TRBV10-3, the J gene TRBJ1-5; D is unresolved. CDR1 is ENHRY and CDR2 is SYGVKD in the germline V gene. There are 18 residues in the CDR3. V lost 2 bases and J 2 bases, leaving 19 bases between the germline ends. CDR3 sequence: CAISEERTVGVRNQPQHF. CDR3 coding DNA: TGTGCCATCAGTGAGGAGAGAACCGTCGGGGTACGCAATCAGCCCCAGCATTTT.

The chain is built from TRBV28 and TRBJ2-1, with a weak D call TRBD2 (6 bases). V was trimmed by 6 bases and J by 8 bases, leaving 11 bases between them. Germline-derived CDR1 and CDR2 are MDHEN and SYDVKM. CDR3 size: 12 residues. The CDR3: CASRQLAHEQFF. Written as DNA, the CDR3 is TGTGCCAGCAGACAACTAGCTCATGAGCAGTTCTTC.

To note about this clonotype: The junction differs from germline at one of its ends, possibly a read error. The chain links TRBV7-2 to TRBJ2-1; 9 bases are shared with TRBD2. Germline loops: CDR1 SGHTA, CDR2 FQGNSA. CDR3 size: 18 residues. CDR3 nucleotide sequence: TGTGCCATCAGCTTAGCGCCTACTAGCGGGCCAACCTACAATGAGCAGTTCTTC. Its translation: CAISLAPTSGPTYNEQFF.

This clonotype was seen many times. This chain uses TRBV5-1 with TRBJ1-4; a weak D match, TRBD1 (6 bases). The CDR3 totals 14 residues. CDR1 and CDR2 (germline): SGHRS, YFSETQ. The V and J ends lost 4 bases and 3 bases respectively, with 10 bases between them. CDR3 region: CASSGGAPNEKLFF. The CDR3 DNA reads as TGCGCCAGCAGCGGGGGGGCGCCTAATGAAAAACTGTTTTTT.

The sample holds a few counts of this clonotype. This chain connects TRBV12-3 or TRBV12-4 to TRBJ2-1; D might be TRBD1 (6 bases). This CDR3 is built from 14 residues. V gave up 4 bases and J gave up 5 bases, with 12 bases separating them. The CDR3 nucleotides read TGTGCCAGCAGTTCCACAGGGTCCCACAATGAGCAGTTCTTC. As protein: CASSSTGSHNEQFF.

This chain connects TRBV30 to TRBJ2-3; D might be TRBD1 (5 bases). Trimming removed 0 bases at V and 6 bases at J, with 16 bases between. From germline, CDR1 is GTSNPN and CDR2 SVGIG (reference sequence). The CDR3 spans 15 residues. CDR3 in DNA: TGTGCCTGGAGTGTAGGCAGGGTAGCATGGGATACGCAGTATTTT. This sequence encodes CAWSVGRVAWDTQYF.

This clonotype was seen many times. This rearrangement joins TRBV5-1 to TRBJ2-2; 9 positions match TRBD1. The trim removed 4 bases at V and 3 bases at J, leaving 7 bases unmatched. In germline, CDR1 is SGHRS, CDR2 YFSETQ. This CDR3 spans 16 amino acids. In DNA, the CDR3 is TGCGCCAGCAGCATACAGGGGGCCCCGGACACCGGGGAGCTGTTTTTT. Translation: CASSIQGAPDTGELFF.

This clonotype was found many times. J is TRBJ1-5 and V is TRBV5-8; 7 nucleotides line up with TRBD1. CDR1 and CDR2 from the germline V gene are SGHTS and YDEGEE. The CDR3 is 14 residues long. V was clipped by 4 bases and J by 4 bases; unmatched bases: 5. The chain's CDR3 is CASSPGTVNQPQHF. For the CDR3, the DNA is TGTGCCAGCAGCCCTGGGACAGTAAATCAGCCCCAGCATTTT.

The chain carries TRBV21-1 and TRBJ2-5; TRBD1, the table's D call, was not compared with the DNA. TRBV21-1 is described as a pseudogene. The CDR3 runs 18 residues. CDR3 coding DNA: TGTGCCAGCAGCACTCGTCCCTGGACAGGGAATCACCCCAAGACCCAGTACTTC. Translated, it gives CASSTRPWTGNHPKTQYF.

This clonotype was seen at least ten times. V and J are TRBV7-2 and TRBJ2-5; D may be TRBD2 (6 bases). The CDR3 has 16 residues. V shed 5 bases and J shed 2 bases, with 18 bases lying between them. Per germline, CDR1 SGHTA and CDR2 FQGNSA. The CDR3 here is CASSHPGGRKQETQYF. CDR3 in DNA: TGTGCCAGCAGCCATCCCGGGGGACGAAAACAAGAGACCCAGTACTTC.

This chain connects TRBV15 to TRBJ2-2, with D possibly matching TRBD2 (6 bases). V lost 5 bases to trimming and J lost 2 bases, with 12 bases between them. Germline-derived CDR1 and CDR2 are LNHNV and YYDKDF (reference sequence). This CDR3 spans 15 amino acids. CDR3 loop: CATSGGTHNTGELFF. The CDR3 nucleotides read TGTGCCACCAGCGGGGGGACTCATAACACCGGGGAGCTGTTTTTT.